Sequencing of this T cell receptor beta chain was carried out in a study of breast tumors, draining lymph nodes, adjacent tissues. Study findings and constraints: Tumors had less TCR diversity than lymph nodes, more than nontumor tissue. Tumor T cell lymph node origin was a supported hypothesis, not proven.

TCRdb re-called the multiplex PCR reads through MiXCR, storing one row per CDR3 protein. Seen here are around 100,000 distinct CDR3 sequences, around 20% observed once, and the top ten hold less than 1.5%. Axillary draining lymph nodes of breast cancer patients supplied the node samples. Germline V gene sequence: CDR1 SGHTS, CDR2 YDEGEE. The V gene lost 2 bases and the J gene lost 4 bases, with 10 bases spanning the gap. This CDR3 has 13 amino acids. The sample holds many counts of this clonotype. Its antigen is as yet unknown. The V call is TRBV5-8, the J call TRBJ2-7; no clear D. Specimen: axillary lymph node tissue. The TCR originated in a female donor with breast cancer. Some clones in this sample may be carry-over from other donors' samples. The CDR3 coding sequence is TGTGCCAGCAGCTTTAGCCAGACATACGAGCAGTACTTC. It specifies CASSFSQTYEQYF.